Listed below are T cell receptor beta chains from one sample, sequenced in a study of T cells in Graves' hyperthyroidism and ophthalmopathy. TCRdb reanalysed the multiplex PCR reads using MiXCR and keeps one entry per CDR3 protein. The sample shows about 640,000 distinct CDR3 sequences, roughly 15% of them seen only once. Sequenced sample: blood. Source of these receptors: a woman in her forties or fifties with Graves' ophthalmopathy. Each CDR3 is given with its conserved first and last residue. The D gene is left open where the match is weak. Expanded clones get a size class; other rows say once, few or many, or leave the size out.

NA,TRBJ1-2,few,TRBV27,CASSLQTAGYTF,TGTGCCAGCAGTCTCCAAACGGCTGGCTACACCTTC
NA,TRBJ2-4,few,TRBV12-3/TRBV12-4,CASSERTVKNIQYF,TGTGCCAGCAGCGAAAGGACAGTAAAAAACATTCAGTACTTC
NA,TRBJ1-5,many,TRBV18,CASSPRQDGQPQHF,TGTGCCAGCTCACCTAGACAGGACGGTCAGCCCCAGCATTTT
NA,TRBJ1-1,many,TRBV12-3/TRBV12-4,CASSFFGEAFF,TGTGCCAGCAGTTTTTTCGGTGAAGCTTTCTTT
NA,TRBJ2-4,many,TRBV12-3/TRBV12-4,CASTPGEAKNIQYF,TGTGCCAGCACACCTGGGGAAGCCAAAAACATTCAGTACTTC
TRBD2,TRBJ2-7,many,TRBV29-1,CSVAGGPFYEQYF,TGCAGCGTTGCGGGAGGGCCTTTCTACGAGCAGTACTTC
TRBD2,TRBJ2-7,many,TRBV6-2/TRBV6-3,CASSRPGLAANEQYF,TGTGCCAGCAGTCGCCCGGGACTAGCTGCCAACGAGCAGTACTTC
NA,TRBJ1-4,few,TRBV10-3,CAISGKINEKLFF,TGTGCCATCAGTGGCAAAATCAATGAAAAACTGTTTTTT
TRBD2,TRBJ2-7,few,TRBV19,CATGAGGAYEQYF,TGTGCCACCGGAGCGGGAGGAGCCTACGAGCAGTACTTC
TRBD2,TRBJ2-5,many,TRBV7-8,CASSAGAETQYF,TGTGCCAGCAGCGCGGGAGCAGAGACCCAGTACTTC
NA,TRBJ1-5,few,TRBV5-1,CASSLAGGYQPQHF,TGCGCCAGCAGCTTGGCTGGAGGTTATCAGCCCCAGCATTTT
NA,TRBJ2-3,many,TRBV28,CASSLISGATDTQYF,TGTGCCAGCAGTTTGATTAGTGGGGCCACAGATACGCAGTATTTT
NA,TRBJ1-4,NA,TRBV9,CASSVKGRPNEKLFF,TGTGCCAGCAGCGTAAAGGGGAGGCCTAATGAAAAACTGTTTTTT
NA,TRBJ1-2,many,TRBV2,CASSELIYGYTF,TGTGCCAGCAGTGAACTTATCTATGGCTACACCTTC
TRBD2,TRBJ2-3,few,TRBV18,CASSPHFERESTDTQYF,TGTGCCAGCTCACCTCACTTCGAGCGGGAGAGCACAGATACGCAGTATTTT
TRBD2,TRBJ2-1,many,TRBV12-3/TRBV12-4,CASSSLAGEQFF,TGTGCCAGCAGCTCCCTAGCGGGAGAACAGTTCTTC
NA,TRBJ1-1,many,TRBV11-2,CASSLLWTNTEAFF,TGTGCCAGCAGCTTACTTTGGACGAACACTGAAGCTTTCTTT
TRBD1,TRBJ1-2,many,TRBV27,CASRWTTGDGYTF,TGTGCCAGCAGGTGGACTACAGGGGATGGCTACACCTTC
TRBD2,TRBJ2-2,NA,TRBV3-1,CASSQVWWASGSKNTGELFF,TGTGCCAGCAGCCAAGTTTGGTGGGCTAGCGGGAGCAAAAACACCGGGGAGCTGTTTTTT
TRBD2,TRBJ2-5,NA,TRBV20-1,CSASWTSGSVPQETQYF,TGCAGTGCTAGTTGGACTAGCGGGAGTGTTCCCCAAGAGACCCAGTACTTC
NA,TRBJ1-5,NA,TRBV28,CASSLGGGLNQPQHF,TGTGCCAGCAGTTTGGGCGGGGGATTAAATCAGCCCCAGCATTTT
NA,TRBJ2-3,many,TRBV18,CASSPSSGYSTDTQYF,TGTGCCAGCTCACCAAGCAGCGGGTATAGCACAGATACGCAGTATTTT
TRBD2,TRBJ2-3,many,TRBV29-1,CSVLLAGSATDTQYF,TGCAGCGTCTTGCTAGCGGGATCTGCGACAGATACGCAGTATTTT
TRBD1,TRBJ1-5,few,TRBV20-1,CSVSTGGNQPQHF,TGCAGTGTTAGTACAGGGGGCAATCAGCCCCAGCATTTT
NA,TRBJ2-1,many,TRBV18,CASSARYSGADEQFF,TGTGCCAGCTCCGCACGCTACTCCGGGGCAGATGAGCAGTTCTTC
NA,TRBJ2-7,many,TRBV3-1,CASSQSAGSYEQYF,TGTGCCAGCAGCCAATCCGCGGGCTCCTACGAGCAGTACTTC
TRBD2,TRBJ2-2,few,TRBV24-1,CATSWTSVNTGELFF,TGTGCCACCAGTTGGACTAGCGTGAACACCGGGGAGCTGTTTTTT
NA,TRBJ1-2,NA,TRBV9,CASGGGLYGYTF,TGTGCCAGCGGGGGGGGGCTATATGGCTACACCTTC
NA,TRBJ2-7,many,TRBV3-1,CASSQVWGTHEQYF,TGTGCCAGCAGCCAAGTGTGGGGGACCCACGAGCAGTACTTC
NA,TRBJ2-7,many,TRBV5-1,CASSFNGVAAVRYEQYF,TGCGCCAGCAGCTTTAACGGGGTGGCCGCCGTCAGGTACGAGCAGTACTTC